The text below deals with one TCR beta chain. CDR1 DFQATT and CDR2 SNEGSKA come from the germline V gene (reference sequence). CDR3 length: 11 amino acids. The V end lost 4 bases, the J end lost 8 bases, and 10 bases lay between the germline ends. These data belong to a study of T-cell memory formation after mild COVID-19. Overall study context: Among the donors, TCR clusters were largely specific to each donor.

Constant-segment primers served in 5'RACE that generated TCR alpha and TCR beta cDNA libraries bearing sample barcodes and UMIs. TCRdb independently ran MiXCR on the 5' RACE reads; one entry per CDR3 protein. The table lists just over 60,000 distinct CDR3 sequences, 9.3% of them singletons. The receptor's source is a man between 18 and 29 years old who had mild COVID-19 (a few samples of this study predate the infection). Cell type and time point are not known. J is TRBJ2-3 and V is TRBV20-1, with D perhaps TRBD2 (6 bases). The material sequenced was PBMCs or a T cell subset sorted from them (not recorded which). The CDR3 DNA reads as TGCAGTGCTAAATCTAGCGCTACGCAGTATTTT. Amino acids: CSAKSSATQYF.